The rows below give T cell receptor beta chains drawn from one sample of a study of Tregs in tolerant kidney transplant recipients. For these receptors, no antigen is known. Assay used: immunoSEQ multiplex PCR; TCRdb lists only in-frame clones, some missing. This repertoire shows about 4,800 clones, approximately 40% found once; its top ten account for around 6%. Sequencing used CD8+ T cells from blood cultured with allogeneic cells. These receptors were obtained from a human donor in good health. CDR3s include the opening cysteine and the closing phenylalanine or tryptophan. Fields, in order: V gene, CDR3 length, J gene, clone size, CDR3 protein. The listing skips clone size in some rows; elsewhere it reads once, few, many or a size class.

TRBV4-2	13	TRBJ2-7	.	CASSWTQNYEQYF
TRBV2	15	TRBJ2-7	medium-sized	CASSEPWDAPYEQYF
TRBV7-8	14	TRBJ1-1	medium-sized	CASSGRAGDTEAFF
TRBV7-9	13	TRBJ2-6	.	CASRGAGANVLTF
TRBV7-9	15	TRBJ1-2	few	CASSLNFGGIEGYTF
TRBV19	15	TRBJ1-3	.	CASTPPSGLGNTIYF
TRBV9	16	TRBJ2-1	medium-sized	CASSDSLAGGYNEQFF
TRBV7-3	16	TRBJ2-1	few	CASSYDRDPSYNEQFF
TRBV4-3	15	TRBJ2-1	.	CASSQHTDLYNEQFF
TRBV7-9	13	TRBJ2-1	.	CASSLGGHNEQFF
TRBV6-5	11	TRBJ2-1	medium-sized	CASTQGYEQFF
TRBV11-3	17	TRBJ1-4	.	CASSGATQGTSGEKLFF
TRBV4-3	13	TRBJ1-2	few	CASSQEGDYGYTF
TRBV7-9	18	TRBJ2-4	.	CASSPGTGSAFSGNIQYF
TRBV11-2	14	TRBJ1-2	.	CASSPVGGGYGYTF
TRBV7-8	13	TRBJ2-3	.	CASSLETGDTQYF
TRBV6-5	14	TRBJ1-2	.	CASSYSTGGDGYTF
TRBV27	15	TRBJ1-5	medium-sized	CASSSSLYSNQPQHF
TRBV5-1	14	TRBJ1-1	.	CASSSGTTNTEAFF
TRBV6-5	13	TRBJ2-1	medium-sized	CASSLGPRGGEFF
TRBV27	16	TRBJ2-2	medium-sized	CASSLSWQVIAGELFF
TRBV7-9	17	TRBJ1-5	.	CASSLVRADRPYQPQHF
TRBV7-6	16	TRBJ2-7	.	CASSAGTSGASYEQYF
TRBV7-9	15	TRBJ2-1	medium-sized	CASSPRLAGPNEQFF
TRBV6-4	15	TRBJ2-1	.	CASSEETGLPNEQFF
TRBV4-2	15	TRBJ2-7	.	CASSTDWGYSYEQYF
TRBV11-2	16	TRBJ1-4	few	CASSSSTGRTHEKLFF
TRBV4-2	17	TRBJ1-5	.	CASSQEVRTGGGSAPAF
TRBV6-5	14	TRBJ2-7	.	CASSFMGTSYEQYF
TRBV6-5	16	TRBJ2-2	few	CASSYSGQAFTGELFF
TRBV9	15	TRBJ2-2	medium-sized	CASSVGGGNTGELFF
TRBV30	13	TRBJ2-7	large	CAWSVRVNYEQYF
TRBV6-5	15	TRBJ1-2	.	CASSYKARGRYGYTF
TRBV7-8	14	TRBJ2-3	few	CASRLGDSPDTQYF
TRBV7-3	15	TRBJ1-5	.	CASSKDRQSNQPQHF
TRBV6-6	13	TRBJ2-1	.	CASSYSDYNEQFF
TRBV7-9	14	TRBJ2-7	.	CASSLYSGDYEQYF
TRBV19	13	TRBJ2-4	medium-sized	CATNGIAKNIQYF
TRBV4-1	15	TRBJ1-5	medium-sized	CASSQGAAPLPPQHF
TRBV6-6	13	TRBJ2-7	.	CASRRGLTDEQYF
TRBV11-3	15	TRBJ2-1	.	CASSPTGTYYNEQFF
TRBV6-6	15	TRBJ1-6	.	CASSYVAGGDSPLHF
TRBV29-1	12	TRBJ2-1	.	CSVEGAVNEQFF
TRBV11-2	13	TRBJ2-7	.	CASSQVVTYEQYF
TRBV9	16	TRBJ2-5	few	CASSQQGGGHQETQYF
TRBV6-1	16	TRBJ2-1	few	CASSEILSESYNEQFF
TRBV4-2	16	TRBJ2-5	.	CASSQGASGGAETQYF
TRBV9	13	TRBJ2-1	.	CASSPRTSNEQFF
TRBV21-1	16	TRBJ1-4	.	CASSKEYVKDRRKLFF
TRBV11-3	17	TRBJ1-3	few	CASSLAVSRHLGDTIYF
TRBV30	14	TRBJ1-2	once	CAWEALGVGYGYTF
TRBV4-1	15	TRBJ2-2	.	CASSQGTVGTGELFF
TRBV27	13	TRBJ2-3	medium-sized	CASSFSLTDTQYF
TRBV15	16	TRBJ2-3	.	CATSRRLAGYTDTQYF
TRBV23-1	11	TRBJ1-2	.	CASFSSYGYTF
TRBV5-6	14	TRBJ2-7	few	CASSLGSTSYEQYF